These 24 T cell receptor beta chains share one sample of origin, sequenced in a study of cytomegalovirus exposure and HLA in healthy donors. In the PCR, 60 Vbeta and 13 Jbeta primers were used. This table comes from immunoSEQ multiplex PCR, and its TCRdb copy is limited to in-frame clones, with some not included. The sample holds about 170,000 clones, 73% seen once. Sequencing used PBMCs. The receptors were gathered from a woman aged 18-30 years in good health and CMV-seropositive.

CDR3 nucleotides: TGTGCCAGCAGCTTGGGGAGGGGGGGCGTACAGCCCCAGCATTTT. Its translation is CASSLGRGGVQPQHF. This chain connects TRBV5-5 to TRBJ1-5; a possible D gene is TRBD1 (6 bases). The CDR3 contains 15 residues. Germline lookup yields CDR1 SGHKS and CDR2 YYEKEE (reference sequence). V dropped 0 bases and J dropped 7 bases, with 14 bases sitting between them.

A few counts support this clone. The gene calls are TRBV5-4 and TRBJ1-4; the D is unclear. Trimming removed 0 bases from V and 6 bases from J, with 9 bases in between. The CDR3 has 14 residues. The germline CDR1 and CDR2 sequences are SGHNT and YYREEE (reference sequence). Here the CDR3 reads CASSLGLRDEKLFF. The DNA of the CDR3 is TGTGCCAGCAGCTTGGGTTTGCGGGATGAAAAACTGTTTTTT.

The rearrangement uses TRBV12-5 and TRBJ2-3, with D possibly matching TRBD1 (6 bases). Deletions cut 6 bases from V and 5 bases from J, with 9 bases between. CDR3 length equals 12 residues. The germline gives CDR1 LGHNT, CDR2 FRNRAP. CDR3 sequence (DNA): TGTGCTAGTGGGAACAGGGAAGATACGCAGTATTTT. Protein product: CASGNREDTQYF.

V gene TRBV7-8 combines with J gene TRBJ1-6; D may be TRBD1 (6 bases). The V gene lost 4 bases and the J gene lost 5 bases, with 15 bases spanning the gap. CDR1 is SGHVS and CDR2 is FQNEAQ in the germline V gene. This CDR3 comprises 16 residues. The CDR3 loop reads CASSYSGGANNSPLHF. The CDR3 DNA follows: TGTGCCAGCAGCTACTCCGGGGGGGCTAATAATTCACCCCTCCACTTT.

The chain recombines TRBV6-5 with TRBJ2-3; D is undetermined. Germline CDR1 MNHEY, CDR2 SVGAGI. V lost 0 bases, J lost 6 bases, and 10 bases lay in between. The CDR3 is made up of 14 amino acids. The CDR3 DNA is TGTGCCAGCAGTTACTCCCCGAACGGGGATACGCAGTATTTT. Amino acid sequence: CASSYSPNGDTQYF.

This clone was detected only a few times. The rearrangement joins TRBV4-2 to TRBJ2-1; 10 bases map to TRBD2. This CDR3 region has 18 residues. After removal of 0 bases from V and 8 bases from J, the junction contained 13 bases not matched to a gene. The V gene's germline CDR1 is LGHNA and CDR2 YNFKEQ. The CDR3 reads CASSQDWSGGAVDYEQFF. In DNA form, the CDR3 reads TGTGCCAGCAGCCAAGACTGGAGCGGGGGGGCTGTGGACTATGAGCAGTTCTTC.

CDR3 protein: CASSIVVEQMNTEAFF. CDR3 DNA sequence: TGTGCCAGTAGTATAGTAGTCGAACAGATGAACACTGAAGCTTTCTTT. The genes are TRBV19 and TRBJ1-1; D not certain. Germline CDR1 reads LNHDA; CDR2 reads SQIVND (reference sequence). The V gene lost 1 base and the J gene lost 0 bases, with 12 bases spanning the gap. The CDR3 totals 16 residues.

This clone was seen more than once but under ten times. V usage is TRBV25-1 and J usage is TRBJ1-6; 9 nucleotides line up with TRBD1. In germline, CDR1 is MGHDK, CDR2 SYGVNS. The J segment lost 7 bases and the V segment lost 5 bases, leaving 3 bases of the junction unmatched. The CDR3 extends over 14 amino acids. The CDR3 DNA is TGTGCCAGCAGTTGGGACAGGGAAAATTCACCCCTCCACTTT. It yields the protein CASSWDRENSPLHF.

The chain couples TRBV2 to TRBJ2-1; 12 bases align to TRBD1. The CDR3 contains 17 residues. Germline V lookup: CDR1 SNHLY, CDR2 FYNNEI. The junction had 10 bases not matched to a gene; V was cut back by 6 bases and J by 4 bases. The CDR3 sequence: CASRGQGAPPRYNEQFF. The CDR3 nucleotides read TGTGCCAGCAGGGGACAGGGGGCGCCCCCCCGATACAATGAGCAGTTCTTC.

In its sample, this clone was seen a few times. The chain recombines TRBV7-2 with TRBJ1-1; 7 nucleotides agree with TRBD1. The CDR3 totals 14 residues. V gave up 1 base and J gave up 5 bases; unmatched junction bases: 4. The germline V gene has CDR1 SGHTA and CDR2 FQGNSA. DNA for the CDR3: TGTGCCAGCAGCTTAGGAGGGGGCGGTACTGAAGCTTTCTTT. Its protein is CASSLGGGGTEAFF.

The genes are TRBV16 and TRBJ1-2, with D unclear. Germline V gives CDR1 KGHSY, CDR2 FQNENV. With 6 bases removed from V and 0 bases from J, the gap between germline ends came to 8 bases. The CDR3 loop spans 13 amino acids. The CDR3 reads CASSPLANYGYTF. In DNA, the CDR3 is TGTGCCAGCAGTCCGTTAGCTAACTATGGCTACACCTTC.

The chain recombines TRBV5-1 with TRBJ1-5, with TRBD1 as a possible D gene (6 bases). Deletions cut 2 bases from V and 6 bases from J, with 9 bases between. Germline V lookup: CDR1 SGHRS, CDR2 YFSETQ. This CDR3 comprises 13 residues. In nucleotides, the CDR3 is TGCGCCAGCAGCTTAAGGGGGACTCAGCCCCAGCATTTT. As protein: CASSLRGTQPQHF.

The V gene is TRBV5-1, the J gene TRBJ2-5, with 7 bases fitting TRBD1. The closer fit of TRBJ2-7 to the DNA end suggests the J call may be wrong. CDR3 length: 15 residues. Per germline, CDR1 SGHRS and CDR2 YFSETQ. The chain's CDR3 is CASSLDTGASYEQYF. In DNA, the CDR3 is TGCGCCAGCAGCTTGGATACAGGGGCATCCTACGAGCAGTACTTC.

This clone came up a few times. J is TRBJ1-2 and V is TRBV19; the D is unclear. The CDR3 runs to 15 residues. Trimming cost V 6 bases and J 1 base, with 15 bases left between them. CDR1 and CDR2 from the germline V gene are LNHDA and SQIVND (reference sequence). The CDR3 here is CASRFSSGGNYGYTF. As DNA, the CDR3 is TGTGCCAGTAGATTCTCGAGCGGCGGTAACTATGGCTACACCTTC.

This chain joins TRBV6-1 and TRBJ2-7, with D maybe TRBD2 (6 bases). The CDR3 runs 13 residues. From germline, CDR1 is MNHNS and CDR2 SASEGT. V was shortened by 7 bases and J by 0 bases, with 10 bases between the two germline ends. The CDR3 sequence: CASMRDRSYEQYF. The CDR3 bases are TGTGCCAGCATGCGGGACCGCTCCTACGAGCAGTACTTC.

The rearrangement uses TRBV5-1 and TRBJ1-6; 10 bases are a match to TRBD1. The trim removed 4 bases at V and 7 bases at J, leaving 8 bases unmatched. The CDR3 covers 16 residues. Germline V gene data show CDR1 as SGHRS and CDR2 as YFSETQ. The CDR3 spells CASSHYGQGENSPLHF. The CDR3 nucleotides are TGCGCCAGCAGCCACTATGGACAGGGGGAGAATTCACCCCTCCACTTT.

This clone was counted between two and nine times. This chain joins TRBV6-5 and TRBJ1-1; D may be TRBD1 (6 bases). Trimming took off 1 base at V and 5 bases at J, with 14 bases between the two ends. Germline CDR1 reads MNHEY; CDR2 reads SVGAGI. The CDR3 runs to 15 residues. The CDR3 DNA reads TGTGCCAGCAGTTACTTCCCCAGGGGAGATACTGAAGCTTTCTTT. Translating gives CASSYFPRGDTEAFF.

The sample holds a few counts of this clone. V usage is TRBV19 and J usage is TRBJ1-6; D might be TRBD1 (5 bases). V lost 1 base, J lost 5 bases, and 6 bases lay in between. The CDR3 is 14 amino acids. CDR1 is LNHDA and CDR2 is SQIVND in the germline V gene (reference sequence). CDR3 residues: CASSIGQNNSPLHF. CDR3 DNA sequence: TGTGCCAGTAGTATAGGACAGAATAATTCACCCCTCCACTTT.

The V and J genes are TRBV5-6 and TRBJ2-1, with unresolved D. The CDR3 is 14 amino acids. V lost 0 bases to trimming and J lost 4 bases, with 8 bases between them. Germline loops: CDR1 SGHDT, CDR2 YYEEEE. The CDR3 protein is CASSLGQEYNEQFF. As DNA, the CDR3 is TGTGCCAGCAGCTTGGGGCAGGAATACAATGAGCAGTTCTTC.

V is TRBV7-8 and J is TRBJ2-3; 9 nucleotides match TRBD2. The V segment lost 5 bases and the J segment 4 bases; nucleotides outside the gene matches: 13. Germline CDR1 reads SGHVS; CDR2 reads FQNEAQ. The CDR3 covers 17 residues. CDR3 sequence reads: CASSLGRRLAVPDTQYF. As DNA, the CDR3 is TGTGCCAGCAGCCTAGGGAGAAGACTAGCGGTCCCAGATACGCAGTATTTT. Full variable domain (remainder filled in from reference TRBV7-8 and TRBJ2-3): GAGVSQSPRYKVAKRGQDVALRCDPISGHVSLFWYQQALGQGPEFLTYFQNEAQLDKSGLPSDRFFAERPEGSVSTLKIQRTQQEDSAVYLCASSLGRRLAVPDTQYFGPGTRLTVL.

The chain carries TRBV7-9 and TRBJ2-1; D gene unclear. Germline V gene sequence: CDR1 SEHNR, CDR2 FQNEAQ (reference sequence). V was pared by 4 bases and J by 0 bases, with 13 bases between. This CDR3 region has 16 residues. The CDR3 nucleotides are TGTGCCAGCAGCTATCGACCGCGGAGCTCCTACAATGAGCAGTTCTTC. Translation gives CASSYRPRSSYNEQFF.

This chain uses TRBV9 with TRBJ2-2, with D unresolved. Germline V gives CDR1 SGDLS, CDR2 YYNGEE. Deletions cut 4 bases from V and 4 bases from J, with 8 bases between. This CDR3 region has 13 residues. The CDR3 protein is CASSQEGTGELFF. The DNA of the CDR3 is TGTGCCAGCAGCCAGGAAGGCACCGGGGAGCTGTTTTTT.

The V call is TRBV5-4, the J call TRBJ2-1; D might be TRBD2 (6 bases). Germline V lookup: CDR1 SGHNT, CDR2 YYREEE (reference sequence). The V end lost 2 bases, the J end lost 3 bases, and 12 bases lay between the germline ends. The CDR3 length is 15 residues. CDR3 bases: TGTGCCAGCAGCTTAGGTGGGGGGATCTACAATGAGCAGTTCTTC. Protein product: CASSLGGGIYNEQFF.

Here the CDR3 DNA reads TGTGCCAGCAGCGTTCAGACTAGCGGGGAGTACTTC. It is translated as CASSVQTSGEYF. The V gene is TRBV5-4, the J gene TRBJ2-5; 11 nucleotides line up with TRBD2. Germline V gene sequence: CDR1 SGHNT, CDR2 YYREEE (reference sequence). The CDR3 has 12 residues. V was pared by 4 bases and J by 12 bases, with 5 bases of the junction left unmatched.